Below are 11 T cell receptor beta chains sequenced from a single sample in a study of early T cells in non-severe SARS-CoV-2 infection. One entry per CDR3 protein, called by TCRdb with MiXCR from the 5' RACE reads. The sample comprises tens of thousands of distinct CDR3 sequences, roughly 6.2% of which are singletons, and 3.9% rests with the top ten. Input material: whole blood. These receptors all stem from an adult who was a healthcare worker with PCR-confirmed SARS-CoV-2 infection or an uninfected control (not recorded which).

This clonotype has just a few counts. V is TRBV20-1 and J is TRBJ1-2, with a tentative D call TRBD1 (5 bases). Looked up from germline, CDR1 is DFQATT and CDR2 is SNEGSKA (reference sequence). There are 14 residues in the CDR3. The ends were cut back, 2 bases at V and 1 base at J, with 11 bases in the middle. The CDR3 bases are TGCAGTGCTAGATATACGAGGGGTAACTATGGCTACACCTTC. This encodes CSARYTRGNYGYTF.

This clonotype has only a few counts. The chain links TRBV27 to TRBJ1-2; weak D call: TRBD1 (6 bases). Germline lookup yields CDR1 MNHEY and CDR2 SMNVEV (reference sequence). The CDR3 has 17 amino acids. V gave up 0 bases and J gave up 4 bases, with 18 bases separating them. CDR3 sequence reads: CASSLSWRGAVGYGYTF. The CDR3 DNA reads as TGTGCCAGCAGTTTATCTTGGCGGGGGGCAGTGGGCTATGGCTACACCTTC.

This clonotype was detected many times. The CDR3, as DNA: TGCAGTGCTAGGATAGGCGTACGCACAGATACGCAGTATTTT. It translates to CSARIGVRTDTQYF. This chain joins TRBV20-1 and TRBJ2-3; D gene uncertain. This CDR3 comprises 14 residues. V was clipped by 3 bases and J by 1 base, with 11 bases between them. Germline V gene sequence: CDR1 DFQATT, CDR2 SNEGSKA (reference sequence).

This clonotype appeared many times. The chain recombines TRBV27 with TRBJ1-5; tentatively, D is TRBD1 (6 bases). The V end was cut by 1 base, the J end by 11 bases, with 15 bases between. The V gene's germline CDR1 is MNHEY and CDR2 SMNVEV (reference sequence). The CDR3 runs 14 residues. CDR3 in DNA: TGTGCCAGCAGTTTATTATCCAGGGGCAGAACCCAGCATTTT. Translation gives CASSLLSRGRTQHF.

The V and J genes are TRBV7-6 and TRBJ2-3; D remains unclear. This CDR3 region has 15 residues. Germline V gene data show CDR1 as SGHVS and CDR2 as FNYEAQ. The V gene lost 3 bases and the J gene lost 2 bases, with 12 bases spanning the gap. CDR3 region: CASSFGPRTTDTQYF. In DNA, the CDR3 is TGTGCCAGCAGCTTTGGCCCTAGGACCACAGATACGCAGTATTTT.

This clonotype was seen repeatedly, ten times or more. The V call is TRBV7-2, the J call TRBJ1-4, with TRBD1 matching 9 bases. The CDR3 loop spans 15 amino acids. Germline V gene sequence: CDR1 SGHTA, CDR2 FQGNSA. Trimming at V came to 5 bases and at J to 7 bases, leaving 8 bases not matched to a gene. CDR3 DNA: TGTGCCAGCAGCACGACCGGGACAGGGACTGAAAAACTGTTTTTT. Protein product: CASSTTGTGTEKLFF.

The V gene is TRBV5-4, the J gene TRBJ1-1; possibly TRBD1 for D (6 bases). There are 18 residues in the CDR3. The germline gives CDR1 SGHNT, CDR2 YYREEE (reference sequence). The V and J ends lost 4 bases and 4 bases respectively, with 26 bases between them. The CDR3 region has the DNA TGTGCCAGCAGCAGGGAACCGGGACACACCGTCTCGAGCACTGAAGCTTTCTTT. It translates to CASSREPGHTVSSTEAFF.

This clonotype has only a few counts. The CDR3 loop is CASSYSQGAGTGELFF. DNA for the CDR3: TGTGCCAGCAGTTACTCGCAGGGGGCGGGCACCGGGGAGCTGTTTTTT. The chain links TRBV6-5 to TRBJ2-2, with 8 nucleotides matching TRBD1. V was pared by 0 bases and J by 4 bases, with 4 bases of the junction left unmatched. In germline, CDR1 is MNHEY, CDR2 SVGAGI. This CDR3 has 16 residues.

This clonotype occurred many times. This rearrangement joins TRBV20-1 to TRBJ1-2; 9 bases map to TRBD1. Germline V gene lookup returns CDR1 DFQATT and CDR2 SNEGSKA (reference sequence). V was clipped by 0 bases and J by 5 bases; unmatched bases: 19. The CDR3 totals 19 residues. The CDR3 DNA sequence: TGCAGTGCTAGAGATCCACAGGGGGCTGGGGAGGTGGACCAGTATGGCTACACCTTC. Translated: CSARDPQGAGEVDQYGYTF.

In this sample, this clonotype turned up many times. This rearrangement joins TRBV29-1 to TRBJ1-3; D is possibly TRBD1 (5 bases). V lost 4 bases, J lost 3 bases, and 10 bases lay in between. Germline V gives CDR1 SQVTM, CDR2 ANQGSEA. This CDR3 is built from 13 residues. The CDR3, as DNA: TGCAGCGTTGCCTGGACAAGTGGAAACACCATATATTTT. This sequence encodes CSVAWTSGNTIYF.

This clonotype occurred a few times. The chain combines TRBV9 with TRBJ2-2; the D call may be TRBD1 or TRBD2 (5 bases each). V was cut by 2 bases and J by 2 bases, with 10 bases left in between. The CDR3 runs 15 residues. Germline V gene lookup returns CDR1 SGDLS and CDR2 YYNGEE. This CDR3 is CASSVSGGNTGELFF. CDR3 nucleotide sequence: TGTGCCAGCAGCGTCAGTGGGGGTAACACCGGGGAGCTGTTTTTT.